This T cell receptor (beta chain) was documented in a study of post-analysis software for immune sequencing data. Study overall: Both relapsing-remitting and secondary progressive multiple sclerosis featured among the disease courses, as did progressive-relapsing multiple sclerosis.

Unique-molecular-identifier-tagged TCR beta cDNA libraries were used. Using its own MiXCR run on the PCR reads, TCRdb lists one record per CDR3 protein. The repertoire holds over 150,000 distinct CDR3 sequences, with 36% as singletons. This CDR3 is 13 amino acids long. Per the germline V gene, CDR1 is MNHEY and CDR2 is SMNVEV (reference sequence). Trimming stripped 6 bases from V and 9 bases from J, with 14 bases between. This clonotype has only a few counts. This TCR came from a girl between 5 and 17 years old with multiple sclerosis. The source was blood, collected after autologous hematopoietic stem cell transplantation. The rearrangement uses TRBV27 and TRBJ1-4, with D possibly matching TRBD1 (5 bases). The CDR3 sequence: CASSPNWGKKLFF. CDR3 in DNA: TGTGCCAGCAGCCCGAATTGGGGGAAAAAACTGTTTTTT.